This TCR beta chain was sequenced in a study of beta chain features in type 1 diabetes. The CDR3 extends over 15 amino acids. Germline V gene data show CDR1 as GTSNPN and CDR2 as SVGIG (reference sequence). The ends lost 5 bases at V and 5 bases at J; junction bases unmatched: 14. Every isolated RNA sample was fully reverse transcribed, so sequencing captured expressed TCRB transcripts. The protocol was immunoSEQ multiplex PCR, while the TCRdb copy is restricted to in-frame clones and leaves out a portion. The profile shows around 360,000 clones, around 13% of them singletons. Details on this clone: The target antigen is unknown.

General observations from the study: All four CD4+ subsets of Type 1 diabetes patients contained TCRB CDR3s that were moderately but significantly shorter.

The sequencing sample was made of naive CD4+ T cells from blood. This sequence joins TRBV30 and TRBJ2-7; TRBD1 agrees at 8 bases. This sequence originates from a woman in her late teens or twenties with type 1 diabetes. The CDR3 sequence is CAWVPRTGNFHEQYF. The CDR3 DNA sequence: TGTGCCTGGGTGCCCCGGACAGGGAACTTCCACGAGCAGTACTTC.